One sample yielded the 28 T cell receptor beta chains listed below, sequenced in a study of blood T cell repertoires in COVID-19. Libraries were prepared by immunoSEQ multiplex PCR; TCRdb keeps only in-frame clonotypes and omits some of them. The sample holds about 84,000 clones, about four fifths seen once. Material: peripheral blood. The receptors derive from a man older than 75 with active or convalescent COVID-19.

In its sample, this clone was seen a few times. The chain recombines TRBV19 with TRBJ2-1; 10 bases line up with TRBD2. Per the germline V gene, CDR1 is LNHDA and CDR2 is SQIVND (reference sequence). The CDR3 covers 15 residues. The V and J ends lost 7 bases and 6 bases, in that order; junction bases with no gene match: 9. The CDR3 spells CASNRGLASLNEQFF. Here the CDR3 DNA reads TGTGCCAGTAACCGGGGACTAGCGTCACTCAATGAGCAGTTCTTC.

The genes are TRBV29-1 and TRBJ2-2; 12 positions agree with TRBD2. The CDR3 totals 15 residues. Germline assignment: CDR1 SQVTM and CDR2 ANQGSEA. V was clipped by 7 bases and J by 3 bases; unmatched bases: 6. CDR3 coding DNA: TGCAGCGCCACTAGCGGGGGGCCTTACACCGGGGAGCTGTTTTTT. Residues: CSATSGGPYTGELFF.

CDR3 DNA: TGCAGCGTTGAAGATAGGAGGGACAACACTGAAGCTTTCTTT. Translating it yields CSVEDRRDNTEAFF. V gene TRBV29-1 combines with J gene TRBJ1-1; weak D call: TRBD1 (5 bases). The ends were cut back, 0 bases at V and 2 bases at J, with 10 bases in the middle. This CDR3 region has 14 residues. Germline CDR1 reads SQVTM; CDR2 reads ANQGSEA.

This clone was observed a few times. The V and J genes are TRBV19 and TRBJ1-2, with unresolved D. Trimming removed 2 bases from V and 4 bases from J, with 5 bases in between. Germline loops: CDR1 LNHDA, CDR2 SQIVND (reference sequence). There are 12 residues in the CDR3. The CDR3 here is CASSIMSYGYTF. Here the CDR3 DNA reads TGTGCCAGTAGTATAATGAGCTATGGCTACACCTTC.

V gene TRBV25-1 combines with J gene TRBJ2-3; TRBD1 is a possible D gene (5 bases). The V and J ends lost 8 bases and 0 bases respectively, with 12 bases between them. This CDR3 region has 14 residues. CDR1 is MGHDK, CDR2 SYGVNS, per germline. CDR3: CASQDSTSTDTQYF. For the CDR3, the DNA is TGTGCCAGCCAAGACAGTACTAGCACAGATACGCAGTATTTT. Full variable domain (outside the CDR3, taken from reference TRBV25-1 and TRBJ2-3): EADIYQTPRYLVIGTGKKITLECSQTMGHDKMYWYQQDPGMELHLIHYSYGVNSTEKGDLSSESTVSRIRTEHFPLTLESARPSHTSQYLCASQDSTSTDTQYFGPGTRLTVL.

This clone is a singleton in its sample. The chain is built from TRBV30 and TRBJ1-1, with 8 bases lining up with TRBD1. V shed 5 bases, J shed 4 bases, and the junction held 9 bases outside the gene matches. This CDR3 contains 14 residues. Germline V gives CDR1 GTSNPN, CDR2 SVGIG (reference sequence). CDR3: CAWRHDRGSTEAFF. The CDR3 DNA follows: TGTGCCTGGCGACACGACAGGGGTAGCACTGAAGCTTTCTTT. The full variable domain, its missing parts supplied by reference TRBV30 and TRBJ1-1, is SQTIHQWPATLVQPVGSPLSLECTVEGTSNPNLYWYRQAAGRGLQLLFYSVGIGQISSEVPQNLSASRPQDRQFILSSKKLLLSDSGFYLCAWRHDRGSTEAFFGQGTRLTVV.

The CDR3 is CASSFGGAWGTEAFF. The CDR3 region has the DNA TGTGCCAGCAGCTTTGGAGGGGCCTGGGGCACTGAAGCTTTCTTT. The rearrangement uses TRBV7-2 and TRBJ1-1; D may be TRBD1 (5 bases). V was shortened by 3 bases and J by 4 bases, with 15 bases between the two germline ends. The CDR3 covers 15 residues. From germline, CDR1 is SGHTA and CDR2 FQGNSA.

The V gene is TRBV18, the J gene TRBJ1-5; TRBD1 agrees at 7 bases. CDR1 is KGHSH, CDR2 LQKENI, per germline. With V trimmed by 2 bases and J by 8 bases, 15 bases remained unmatched. The CDR3 consists of 17 residues. For the CDR3, the DNA is TGTGCCAGCTCACCAAATCCGAAGACAGGGCCCGTGGAGCCCCAGCATTTT. It yields the protein CASSPNPKTGPVEPQHF.

V usage is TRBV18 and J usage is TRBJ1-6; D uncertain. V was shortened by 5 bases and J by 0 bases, with 14 bases between the two germline ends. Per germline, CDR1 KGHSH and CDR2 LQKENI. The CDR3 runs to 17 residues. CDR3 DNA: TGTGCCAGCTCATTCCAGGCCACCTCCTCCTATAATTCACCCCTCCACTTT. Translation gives CASSFQATSSYNSPLHF.

The chain has TRBV19 and TRBJ2-3; TRBD1 agrees at 8 bases. The ends lost 7 bases at V and 1 base at J; junction bases unmatched: 1. The CDR3 has 13 amino acids. Looked up from germline, CDR1 is LNHDA and CDR2 is SQIVND (reference sequence). The CDR3 spells CASKDRGTDTQYF. The CDR3 nucleotides are TGTGCCAGTAAGGACAGGGGCACAGATACGCAGTATTTT. Full variable domain (rest looked up from reference TRBV19 and TRBJ2-3): DGGITQSPKYLFRKEGQNVTLSCEQNLNHDAMYWYRQDPGQGLRLIYYSQIVNDFQKGDIAEGYSVSREKKESFPLTVTSAQKNPTAFYLCASKDRGTDTQYFGPGTRLTVL.

CDR3 in amino acids: CASSRPDTNTEAFF. As DNA, the CDR3 is TGTGCCAGCAGCCGCCCGGACACGAACACTGAAGCTTTCTTT. The V and J genes are TRBV27 and TRBJ1-1; possible D gene TRBD1, 5 bases. The V gene's germline CDR1 is MNHEY and CDR2 SMNVEV (reference sequence). Trimming left V 6 bases short and J 1 base short, with 12 bases between. CDR3 length: 14 residues.

This clone turned up a few times. The CDR3 region has the DNA TGTGCCAGCAGTTGGAGGGAAAGGCAGCCCCAGCATTTT. Its protein is CASSWRERQPQHF. The chain joins TRBV2 to TRBJ1-5; D gene unclear. Germline CDR1 reads SNHLY; CDR2 reads FYNNEI. V lost 5 bases to trimming and J lost 7 bases, with 12 bases between them. The CDR3 runs to 13 residues.

The genes are TRBV7-2 and TRBJ2-1; 7 nucleotides line up with TRBD2. Germline V CDR1 and CDR2: SGHTA, FQGNSA. This CDR3 has 16 amino acids. The ends lost 2 bases at V and 0 bases at J; junction bases unmatched: 4. CDR3 bases: TGTGCCAGCAGCTTAAACGGGGGGAGCTCCTACAATGAGCAGTTCTTC. Protein product: CASSLNGGSSYNEQFF.

The chain recombines TRBV4-3 with TRBJ2-1; D gene unclear. In germline, CDR1 is LGHNA, CDR2 YSLEER. This CDR3 region has 14 residues. V was clipped by 4 bases and J by 0 bases, with 7 bases between them. The CDR3 bases are TGCGCCAGCAGCCGAGGTGTCTCCTACAATGAGCAGTTCTTC. Its protein product is CASSRGVSYNEQFF.

The sample holds a few counts of this clone. This chain joins TRBV5-4 and TRBJ1-1; 7 bases align to TRBD1. CDR3 length: 14 amino acids. V lost 4 bases and J lost 1; bases outside the gene matches: 4. CDR1 is SGHNT and CDR2 is YYREEE in the germline V gene (reference sequence). CDR3 sequence reads: CASSAGQANTEAFF. The CDR3 DNA sequence: TGTGCCAGCAGCGCTGGACAGGCGAACACTGAAGCTTTCTTT.

The chain joins TRBV6-5 to TRBJ1-3; 7 nucleotides agree with TRBD1. Germline CDR1 MNHEY, CDR2 SVGAGI. The CDR3 runs to 14 residues. V lost 4 bases and J lost 3; bases outside the gene matches: 3. Written as DNA, the CDR3 is TGTGCCAGCAGTTTCAACAGGGGTGGAAACACCATATATTTT. Its translation: CASSFNRGGNTIYF.

This chain links TRBV6-2 or TRBV6-3 with TRBJ2-1, with 7 bases matching TRBD1. V gave up 5 bases and J gave up 6 bases; unmatched junction bases: 10. The CDR3 runs to 15 residues. Germline CDR1 reads MNHEY; CDR2 reads SVGEGT. The CDR3 spells CASSNGDSKINEQFF. CDR3 nucleotide sequence: TGTGCCAGCAGTAATGGGGACAGTAAAATCAATGAGCAGTTCTTC.

J is TRBJ1-1 and V is TRBV5-1; possibly TRBD1 for D (6 bases). V lost 2 bases and J 4 bases, leaving 18 bases between the germline ends. The CDR3 has 16 residues. The V gene's germline CDR1 is SGHRS and CDR2 YFSETQ. The CDR3 loop is CASSLVVLEGGTEAFF. For the CDR3, the DNA is TGCGCCAGCAGCTTAGTGGTGCTTGAAGGGGGCACTGAAGCTTTCTTT.

This chain links TRBV4-3 with TRBJ1-6; no definite D call. CDR3 length: 13 residues. The V end lost 0 bases, the J end lost 9 bases, and 6 bases lay between the germline ends. Per germline, CDR1 LGHNA and CDR2 YSLEER. The CDR3 DNA sequence: TGCGCCAGCAGCCAAGACTTCGGTTCACCCCTCCACTTT. This translates into CASSQDFGSPLHF.

This clone was picked up a small number of times. V is TRBV30 and J is TRBJ2-1; 9 positions match TRBD2. The CDR3 is 13 residues long. CDR1 is GTSNPN, CDR2 SVGIG, per germline (reference sequence). Trimming removed 4 bases from V and 7 bases from J; junction bases left unmatched: 5. CDR3 region: CAWNGGGENEQFF. CDR3 nucleotide sequence: TGTGCCTGGAACGGCGGGGGGGAAAATGAGCAGTTCTTC.

This clone turned up a few times. This chain links TRBV24-1 with TRBJ2-1, with D unclear. The germline V gene encodes CDR1 KGHDR and CDR2 SFDVKD. Trimming removed 3 bases at V and 5 bases at J, with 10 bases between. The CDR3 totals 14 residues. CDR3 DNA: TGTGCCACCAGTGATACAGACATAGACAATGAGCAGTTCTTC. Amino acids: CATSDTDIDNEQFF.

The gene calls are TRBV7-8 and TRBJ2-2, with D possibly TRBD1 on 5 matching bases. Germline-derived CDR1 and CDR2 are SGHVS and FQNEAQ. This CDR3 is built from 14 residues. Trimming cost V 5 bases and J 1 base, with 8 bases left between them. The CDR3 protein is CASSPGQNTGELFF. The CDR3 nucleotides are TGTGCCAGCAGCCCCGGACAGAACACCGGGGAGCTGTTTTTT.

This clone was seen only once. This chain joins TRBV28 and TRBJ2-3; 10 bases fit TRBD2. CDR1 is MDHEN, CDR2 SYDVKM, per germline. There are 17 residues in the CDR3. V shed 4 bases, J shed 0 bases, and the junction held 7 bases outside the gene matches. This CDR3 is CASSSATSGSSTDTQYF. The CDR3 coding sequence is TGTGCCAGCAGTTCCGCGACTAGCGGGTCTAGCACAGATACGCAGTATTTT.

The rearrangement uses TRBV12-5 and TRBJ1-3; TRBD1 matches at 9 bases. This CDR3 has 16 amino acids. The V gene end was trimmed by 6 bases and the J gene end by 1 base; junction bases not matched to a gene: 7. Germline-derived CDR1 and CDR2 are LGHNT and FRNRAP. CDR3 in DNA: TGTGCTAGTGGGGGACAGGGTCTATTATCTGGAAACACCATATATTTT. Translating gives CASGGQGLLSGNTIYF.

This rearrangement joins TRBV28 to TRBJ2-3, with TRBD2 matching over 9 bases. The germline V gene encodes CDR1 MDHEN and CDR2 SYDVKM. The CDR3 length is 15 residues. Trimming took 8 bases from V and 4 from J; bases not matched to a gene: 10. The CDR3 coding sequence is TGTGCCAGCCGACTAAGCGGGAGGCCCCCAGATACGCAGTATTTT. As protein: CASRLSGRPPDTQYF.

This clone was observed once. The rearrangement joins TRBV28 to TRBJ2-1, with 11 bases aligning to TRBD1. The CDR3 spans 18 residues. Germline CDR1 reads MDHEN; CDR2 reads SYDVKM. V was clipped by 8 bases and J by 0 bases; unmatched bases: 12. CDR3 loop: CASCRGTGGWDSYNEQFF. CDR3 bases: TGTGCCAGCTGTCGGGGGACAGGGGGTTGGGACTCCTACAATGAGCAGTTCTTC.

The rearrangement uses TRBV4-3 and TRBJ2-1; D remains unclear. There are 15 residues in the CDR3. CDR1 and CDR2 from the germline V gene are LGHNA and YSLEER. Trimming shortened V by 1 base and J by 4 bases, and 11 bases separated the two germline ends. CDR3 protein: CASSQVLSTYNEQFF. Here the CDR3 DNA reads TGCGCCAGCAGCCAAGTATTATCAACATACAATGAGCAGTTCTTC.

The V gene is TRBV6-2 or TRBV6-3, the J gene TRBJ2-1, with TRBD2 matching 15 bases. The CDR3 runs 20 residues. V trimming: 5 bases; J trimming: 0 bases; junction bases outside the gene matches: 11. Germline CDR1 is MNHEY and CDR2 is SVGEGT. The CDR3 nucleotides read TGTGCCAGCAGTCGTGGACCTGGGACTAGCGGGAGGAGCTCCTACAATGAGCAGTTCTTC. Its protein product is CASSRGPGTSGRSSYNEQFF.